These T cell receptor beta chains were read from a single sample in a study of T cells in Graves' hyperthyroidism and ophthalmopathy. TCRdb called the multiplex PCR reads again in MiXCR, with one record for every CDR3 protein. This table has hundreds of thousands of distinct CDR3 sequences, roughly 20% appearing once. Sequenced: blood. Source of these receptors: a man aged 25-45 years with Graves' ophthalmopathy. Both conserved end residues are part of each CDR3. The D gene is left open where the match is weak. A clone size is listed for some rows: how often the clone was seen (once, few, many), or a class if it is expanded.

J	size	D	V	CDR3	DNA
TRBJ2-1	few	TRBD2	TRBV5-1	CASSLAAGGPNEQFF	TGCGCCAGCAGCTTGGCAGCGGGAGGTCCCAATGAGCAGTTCTTC
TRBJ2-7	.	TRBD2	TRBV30	CAWTGGGEQYF	TGTGCCTGGACGGGCGGGGGCGAGCAGTACTTC
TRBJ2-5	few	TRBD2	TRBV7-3	CASSPGLPKETQYF	TGTGCCAGCAGCCCGGGACTACCTAAAGAGACCCAGTACTTC
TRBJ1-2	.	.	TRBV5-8	CASSPRLWGYTF	TGTGCCAGCAGCCCGAGGCTCTGGGGCTACACCTTC
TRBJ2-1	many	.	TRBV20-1	CSATKYNEQFF	TGCAGTGCTACCAAATACAATGAGCAGTTCTTC
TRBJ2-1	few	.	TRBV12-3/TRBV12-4	CASSLWSSENEQFF	TGTGCCAGCAGTTTATGGTCTAGCGAGAATGAGCAGTTCTTC
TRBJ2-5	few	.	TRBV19	CASKGLETQYF	TGTGCCAGTAAAGGGTTGGAGACCCAGTACTTC
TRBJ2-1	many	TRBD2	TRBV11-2	CASSPRTSGIEQFF	TGTGCCAGCAGCCCCAGGACTAGCGGGATTGAGCAGTTCTTC
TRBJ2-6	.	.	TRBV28	CASSSPTVGSGANVLTF	TGTGCCAGCAGTTCCCCGACAGTTGGATCTGGGGCCAACGTCCTGACTTTC
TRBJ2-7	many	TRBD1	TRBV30	CAIRDRVSYEQYF	TGTGCCATCAGGGACAGGGTATCCTACGAGCAGTACTTC
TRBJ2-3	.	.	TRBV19	CASSIGLSGDTDTQYF	TGTGCCAGTAGTATTGGACTTTCGGGGGACACAGATACGCAGTATTTT
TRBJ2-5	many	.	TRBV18	CASSQREETQYF	TGTGCCAGCTCCCAGAGGGAGGAGACCCAGTACTTC
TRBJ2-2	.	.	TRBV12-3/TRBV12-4	CASSLIGKVNTGELFF	TGTGCCAGCAGTTTAATTGGAAAGGTGAACACCGGGGAGCTGTTTTTT
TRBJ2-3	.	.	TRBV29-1	CSVVRARGPATDTQYF	TGCAGCGTTGTTCGAGCTCGGGGTCCAGCCACAGATACGCAGTATTTT
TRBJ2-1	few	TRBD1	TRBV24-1	CATRDRGHNEQFF	TGTGCCACCAGGGACAGGGGACACAATGAGCAGTTCTTC
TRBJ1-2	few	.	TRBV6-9	CASSYGTESYGYTF	TGTGCCAGCAGTTACGGTACAGAATCATATGGCTACACCTTC
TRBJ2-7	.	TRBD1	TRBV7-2	CASSSITGDEQYF	TGTGCCAGCAGCTCAATCACAGGGGACGAGCAGTACTTC
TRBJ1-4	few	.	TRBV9	CASGPDATNEKLFF	TGTGCCAGCGGGCCGGATGCAACTAATGAAAAACTGTTTTTT
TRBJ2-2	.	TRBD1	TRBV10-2	CASSGEGDRDSGELFF	TGCGCCAGCAGTGGGGAAGGGGACAGGGACTCCGGGGAGCTGTTTTTT
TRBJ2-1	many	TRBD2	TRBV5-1	CASTRTSGSDEQFF	TGCGCCAGCACCCGGACTAGCGGGAGCGATGAGCAGTTCTTC
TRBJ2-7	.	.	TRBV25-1	CASSEQYSSYEQYF	TGTGCCAGCAGTGAACAGTACTCTTCCTACGAGCAGTACTTC
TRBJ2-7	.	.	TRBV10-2	CASSEGHRENEQYF	TGCGCCAGCAGTGAGGGGCACCGCGAGAACGAGCAGTACTTC
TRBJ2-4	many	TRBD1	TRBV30	CAWSETGWKRGIQYF	TGTGCCTGGAGTGAGACAGGGTGGAAAAGAGGCATTCAGTACTTC
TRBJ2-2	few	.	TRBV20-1	CSASAWSTGELFF	TGCAGTGCTAGTGCGTGGTCCACCGGGGAGCTGTTTTTT
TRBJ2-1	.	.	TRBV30	CAWSGRDFHPYNEQFF	TGTGCCTGGAGCGGGCGGGACTTCCACCCCTACAATGAGCAGTTCTTC